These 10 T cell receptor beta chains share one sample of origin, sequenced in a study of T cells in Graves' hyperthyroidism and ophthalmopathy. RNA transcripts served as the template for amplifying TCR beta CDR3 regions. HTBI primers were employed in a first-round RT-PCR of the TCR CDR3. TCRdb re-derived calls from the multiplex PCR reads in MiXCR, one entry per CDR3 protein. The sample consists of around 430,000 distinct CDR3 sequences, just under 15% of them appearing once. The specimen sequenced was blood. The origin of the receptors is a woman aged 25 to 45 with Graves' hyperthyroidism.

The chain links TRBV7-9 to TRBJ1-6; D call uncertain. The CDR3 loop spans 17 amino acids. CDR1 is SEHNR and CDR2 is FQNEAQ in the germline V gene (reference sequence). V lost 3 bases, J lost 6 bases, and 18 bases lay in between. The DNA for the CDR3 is TGTGCCAGCAGCTTGGCCGACCCATCCCTTTTTAATTCACCCCTCCACTTT. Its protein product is CASSLADPSLFNSPLHF.

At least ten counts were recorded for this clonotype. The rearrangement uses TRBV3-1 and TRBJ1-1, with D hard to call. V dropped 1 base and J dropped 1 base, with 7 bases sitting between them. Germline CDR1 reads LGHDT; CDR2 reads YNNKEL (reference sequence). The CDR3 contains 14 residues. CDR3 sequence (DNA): TGTGCCAGCAGCCAAGGCGGATGGAACACTGAAGCTTTCTTT. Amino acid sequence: CASSQGGWNTEAFF.

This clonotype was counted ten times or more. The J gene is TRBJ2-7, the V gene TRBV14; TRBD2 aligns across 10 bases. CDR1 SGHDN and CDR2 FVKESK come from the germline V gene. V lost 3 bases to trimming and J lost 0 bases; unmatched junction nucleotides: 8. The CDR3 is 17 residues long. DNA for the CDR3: TGTGCCAGCAGCCACGCTAGCGGGAGTCACTTCTCCTACGAGCAGTACTTC. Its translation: CASSHASGSHFSYEQYF. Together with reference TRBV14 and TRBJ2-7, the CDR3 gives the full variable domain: EAGVTQFPSHSVIEKGQTVTLRCDPISGHDNLYWYRRVMGKEIKFLLHFVKESKQDESGMPNNRFLAERTGGTYSTLKVQPAELEDSGVYFCASSHASGSHFSYEQYFGPGTRLTVT.

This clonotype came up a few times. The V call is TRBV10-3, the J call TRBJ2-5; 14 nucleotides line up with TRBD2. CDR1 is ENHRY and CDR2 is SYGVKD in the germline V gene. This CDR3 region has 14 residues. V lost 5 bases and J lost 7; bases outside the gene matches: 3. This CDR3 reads CAISSGTSGGTQYF. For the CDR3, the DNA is TGTGCCATCAGTTCCGGGACTAGCGGGGGGACCCAGTACTTC.

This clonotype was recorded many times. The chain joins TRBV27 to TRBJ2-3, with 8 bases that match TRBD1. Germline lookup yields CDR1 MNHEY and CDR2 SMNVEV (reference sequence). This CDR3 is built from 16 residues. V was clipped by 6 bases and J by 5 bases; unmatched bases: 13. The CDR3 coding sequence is TGTGCCAGCAGCCCCCAACAGACAGGGGCTCAAGATACGCAGTATTTT. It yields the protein CASSPQQTGAQDTQYF.

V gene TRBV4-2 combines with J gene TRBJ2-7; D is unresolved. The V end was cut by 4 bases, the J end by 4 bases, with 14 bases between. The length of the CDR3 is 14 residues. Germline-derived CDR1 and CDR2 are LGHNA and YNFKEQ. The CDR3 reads CASSPGPDLYEQYF. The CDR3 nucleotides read TGTGCCAGCAGCCCAGGCCCAGACCTATACGAGCAGTACTTC.

The CDR3 coding sequence is TGTGCCAGCGGATTGAACTCTGGGGCCAACGTCCTGACTTTC. Protein: CASGLNSGANVLTF. V gene TRBV6-1 combines with J gene TRBJ2-6; D not resolved. Trimming removed 8 bases from V and 0 bases from J, with 8 bases in between. CDR1 and CDR2 (germline): MNHNS, SASEGT. The length of the CDR3 is 14 residues.

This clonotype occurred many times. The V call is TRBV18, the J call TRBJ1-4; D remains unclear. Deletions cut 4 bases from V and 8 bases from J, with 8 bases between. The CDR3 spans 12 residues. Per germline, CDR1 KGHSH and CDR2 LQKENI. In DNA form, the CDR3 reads TGTGCCAGCTCACTTCGCCGGGAAAAACTGTTTTTT. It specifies CASSLRREKLFF.

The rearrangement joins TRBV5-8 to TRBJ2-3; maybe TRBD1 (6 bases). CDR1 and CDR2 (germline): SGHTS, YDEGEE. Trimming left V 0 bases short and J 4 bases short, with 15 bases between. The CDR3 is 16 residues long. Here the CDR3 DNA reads TGTGCCAGCAGCTTGGGGGGGCCTAGCCCGGCAGATACGCAGTATTTT. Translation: CASSLGGPSPADTQYF.

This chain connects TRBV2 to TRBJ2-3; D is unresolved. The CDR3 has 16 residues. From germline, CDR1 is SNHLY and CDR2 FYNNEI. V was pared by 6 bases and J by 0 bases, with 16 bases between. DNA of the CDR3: TGTGCCAGCAGAGTCGACTGGCAACTTAGCACAGATACGCAGTATTTT. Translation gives CASRVDWQLSTDTQYF.